Listed here are 2 T cell receptor beta chains from one sample, sequenced in a study of blood T cell repertoires in COVID-19. The assay was immunoSEQ multiplex PCR, and TCRdb's table has in-frame clones only and misses some. The sample lists over 90,000 clones; around 87% were seen once. Sequencing used peripheral blood. The receptors were gathered from a human donor in a cohort sampled during active COVID-19.

J is TRBJ1-2 and V is TRBV29-1, with 8 bases that match TRBD1. V was clipped by 7 bases and J by 6 bases; unmatched bases: 7. Germline CDR1 is SQVTM and CDR2 is ANQGSEA. The CDR3 runs to 12 residues. In DNA, the CDR3 is TGCAGCGCCCCAGGGGGCGAGGATGGCTACACCTTC. This sequence encodes CSAPGGEDGYTF.

This chain joins TRBV7-2 and TRBJ1-1; TRBD1 is a possible D gene (5 bases). V dropped 0 bases and J dropped 1 base, with 9 bases sitting between them. This CDR3 is built from 15 residues. Looked up from germline, CDR1 is SGHTA and CDR2 is FQGNSA. In nucleotides, the CDR3 is TGTGCCAGCAGCTTAGCAGGGCAGGGGAACACTGAAGCTTTCTTT. Protein product: CASSLAGQGNTEAFF. The full variable domain, with the rest looked up from reference TRBV7-2 and TRBJ1-1, is GAGVSQSPSNKVTEKGKDVELRCDPISGHTALYWYRQSLGQGLEFLIYFQGNSAPDKSGLPSDRFSAERTGGSVSTLTIQRTQQEDSAVYLCASSLAGQGNTEAFFGQGTRLTVV.